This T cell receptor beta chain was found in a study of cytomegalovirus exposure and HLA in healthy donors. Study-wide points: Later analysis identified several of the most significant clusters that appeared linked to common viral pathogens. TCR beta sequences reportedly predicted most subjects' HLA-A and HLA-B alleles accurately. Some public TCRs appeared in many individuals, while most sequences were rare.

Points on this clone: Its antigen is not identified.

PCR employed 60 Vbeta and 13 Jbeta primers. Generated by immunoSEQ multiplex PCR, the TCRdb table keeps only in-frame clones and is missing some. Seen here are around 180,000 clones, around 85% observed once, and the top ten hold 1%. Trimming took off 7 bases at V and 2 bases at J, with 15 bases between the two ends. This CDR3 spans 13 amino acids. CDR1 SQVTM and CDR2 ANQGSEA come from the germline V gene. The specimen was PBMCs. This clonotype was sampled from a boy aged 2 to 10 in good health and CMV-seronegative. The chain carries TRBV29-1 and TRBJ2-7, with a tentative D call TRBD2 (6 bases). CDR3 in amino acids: CSASPPGAYEQYF. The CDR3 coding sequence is TGCAGCGCCTCCCCGCCGGGGGCCTACGAGCAGTACTTC.